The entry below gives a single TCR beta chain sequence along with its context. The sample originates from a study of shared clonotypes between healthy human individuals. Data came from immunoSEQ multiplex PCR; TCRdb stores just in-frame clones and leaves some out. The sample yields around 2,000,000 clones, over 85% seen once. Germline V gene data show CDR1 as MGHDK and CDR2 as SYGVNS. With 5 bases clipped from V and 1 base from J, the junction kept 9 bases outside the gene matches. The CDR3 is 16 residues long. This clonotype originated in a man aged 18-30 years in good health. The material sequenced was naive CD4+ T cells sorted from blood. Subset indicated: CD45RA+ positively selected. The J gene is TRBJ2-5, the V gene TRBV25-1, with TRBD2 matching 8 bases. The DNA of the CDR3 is TGTGCCAGCAGTCGTGCCAGCGGGAGAGGCCAAGAGACCCAGTACTTC. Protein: CASSRASGRGQETQYF.